Following are 19 T cell receptor beta chains from one sample sequenced in a study of long-term antiretroviral therapy in people with HIV. They ran version v3.0 of the immunoSEQ assay at survey level. Some clones are missing from TCRdb's copy, which holds only in-frame ones; the method was immunoSEQ multiplex PCR. Of approximately 24,000 clones listed, around 90% were seen once; the top ten hold about 9%. Sample: unsorted PBMCs, taken 1.8 years before starting antiretroviral therapy. The receptors shown here come from a man over 45 with HIV.

This rearrangement joins TRBV6-5 to TRBJ2-7, with 11 bases that match TRBD2. CDR3 length: 16 amino acids. Germline trimming cut 2 bases from V and 5 bases from J; bases unmatched to any gene: 8. Germline V gene data show CDR1 as MNHEY and CDR2 as SVGAGI. For the CDR3, the DNA is TGTGCCAGCAGTTACGACCTAGCGGGAGGTGGCAACGAGCAGTACTTC. The encoded protein is CASSYDLAGGGNEQYF.

This chain connects TRBV4-1 to TRBJ2-3; no reliable D call. The CDR3 covers 16 residues. Germline CDR1 and CDR2: MGHRA and YSYEKL. Trimming pared 1 base from V and 7 bases from J, leaving 18 bases between. The CDR3 spells CASSQAPSPRSYTQYF. Written as DNA, the CDR3 is TGCGCCAGCAGCCAAGCCCCCTCGCCCCGCTCATATACGCAGTATTTT.

This chain joins TRBV19 and TRBJ1-3; 7 bases match TRBD1. The germline V gene encodes CDR1 LNHDA and CDR2 SQIVND (reference sequence). The CDR3 runs to 15 residues. V trimming: 7 bases; J trimming: 1 base; junction bases outside the gene matches: 7. DNA for the CDR3: TGTGCCAGTACACGGACAGGAACATCTGGAAACACCATATATTTT. Residues: CASTRTGTSGNTIYF.

The chain uses TRBV5-1 and TRBJ2-1, with D maybe TRBD2 (6 bases). CDR3 length: 16 amino acids. V dropped 0 bases and J dropped 0 bases, with 10 bases sitting between them. The germline gives CDR1 SGHRS, CDR2 YFSETQ. The DNA for the CDR3 is TGCGCCAGCAGCTTGGACCCGGGGGACTCCTACAATGAGCAGTTCTTC. As protein: CASSLDPGDSYNEQFF.

The rearrangement links TRBV5-1 to TRBJ2-3; weak D call: TRBD2 (5 bases). Trimming took off 0 bases at V and 6 bases at J, with 14 bases between the two ends. This CDR3 has 15 residues. Germline V gene lookup returns CDR1 SGHRS and CDR2 YFSETQ. The CDR3 coding sequence is TGCGCCAGCAGCTTGGGTTCCTCACCGGGGGATACGCAGTATTTT. As protein: CASSLGSSPGDTQYF.

This chain joins TRBV7-2 and TRBJ1-5, with TRBD1 matching 8 bases. V trimming: 3 bases; J trimming: 7 bases; junction bases outside the gene matches: 8. CDR1 is SGHTA, CDR2 FQGNSA, per germline. The CDR3 is 15 residues long. The CDR3 loop is CASSFKPAGGQPQHF. CDR3 bases: TGTGCCAGCAGCTTCAAACCAGCAGGGGGCCAGCCCCAGCATTTT.

The V gene is TRBV2, the J gene TRBJ2-7; D is possibly TRBD2 (5 bases). V was cut by 11 bases and J by 2 bases, with 13 bases left in between. CDR3 length: 12 amino acids. CDR1 SNHLY and CDR2 FYNNEI come from the germline V gene. CDR3 loop: CACLEEAYEQYF. CDR3 DNA: TGTGCCTGTCTGGAGGAAGCCTACGAGCAGTACTTC.

A note on this clone: Other DNA sequences in this sample translate to the same CDR3. The chain couples TRBV7-3 to TRBJ1-1, with D uncertain. The CDR3 has 13 residues. Trimming shortened V by 1 base and J by 1 base, and 4 bases separated the two germline ends. CDR1 is SGHTA and CDR2 is FQGTGA in the germline V gene. The CDR3 is CASSLRQNTEAFF. CDR3 DNA sequence: TGTGCCAGCAGCTTAAGACAGAACACTGAAGCTTTCTTT.

Only one count was recorded for this clone. The rearrangement links TRBV5-4 to TRBJ2-5; tentatively, D is TRBD1 (6 bases). Trimming cost V 6 bases and J 5 bases, with 14 bases left between them. Germline V CDR1 and CDR2: SGHNT, YYREEE (reference sequence). The length of the CDR3 is 13 residues. The CDR3 reads CASNTGSGETQYF. In DNA form, the CDR3 reads TGTGCCAGCAACACAGGGAGCGGCGAGACCCAGTACTTC.

The chain recombines TRBV10-3 with TRBJ1-2; no clear D gene. CDR1 is ENHRY and CDR2 is SYGVKD in the germline V gene. This CDR3 is built from 12 residues. V gave up 2 bases and J gave up 4 bases, with 5 bases separating them. The CDR3: CAISEITYGYTF. The CDR3 DNA reads as TGTGCCATCAGTGAGATTACCTATGGCTACACCTTC.

The chain recombines TRBV7-2 with TRBJ2-5, with D perhaps matching TRBD2 (5 bases). V dropped 1 base and J dropped 5 bases, with 17 bases sitting between them. The CDR3 spans 16 residues. The germline V gene encodes CDR1 SGHTA and CDR2 FQGNSA. The CDR3 nucleotides are TGTGCCAGCAGCTTAGAGGACGGGATCGCTGAGGAGACCCAGTACTTC. This sequence encodes CASSLEDGIAEETQYF.

This chain connects TRBV7-3 to TRBJ1-1; unclear D gene. V was shortened by 6 bases and J by 0 bases, with 8 bases between the two germline ends. This CDR3 has 13 residues. Germline CDR1 is SGHTA and CDR2 is FQGTGA. CDR3 amino acids: CASSPRLNTEAFF. CDR3 sequence (DNA): TGTGCCAGCAGTCCTCGACTGAACACTGAAGCTTTCTTT.

This chain links TRBV5-4 with TRBJ2-1, with 10 bases matching TRBD2. Looked up from germline, CDR1 is SGHNT and CDR2 is YYREEE (reference sequence). The CDR3 length is 16 residues. The junction had 13 bases not matched to a gene; V was cut back by 4 bases and J by 9 bases. CDR3 in DNA: TGTGCCAGCAGCCCCGCGGCTAGCGGGGGTGGTGGTGAGCAGTTCTTC. Amino acids: CASSPAASGGGGEQFF.

This clone was seen a handful of times. The chain links TRBV5-4 to TRBJ1-5, with 7 positions matching TRBD1. This CDR3 has 14 amino acids. Trimming removed 4 bases from V and 5 bases from J; junction bases left unmatched: 6. In germline, CDR1 is SGHNT, CDR2 YYREEE (reference sequence). CDR3 nucleotides: TGTGCCAGCAGCCTGGAGGGGGCGCATCAGCCCCAGCATTTT. This translates into CASSLEGAHQPQHF.

The chain combines TRBV6-6 with TRBJ1-2; tentatively, D is TRBD1 (5 bases). Trimming removed 3 bases at V and 2 bases at J, with 10 bases between. This CDR3 contains 14 residues. Per germline, CDR1 MNHNY and CDR2 SVGAGI (reference sequence). The CDR3 DNA reads as TGTGCCAGCAGTTATTTGGGGGAAAACTATGGCTACACCTTC. As protein: CASSYLGENYGYTF.

The genes are TRBV2 and TRBJ1-2; unclear D gene. The CDR3 sequence is 13 residues long. V shed 6 bases and J shed 0 bases, with 8 bases lying between them. CDR1 SNHLY and CDR2 FYNNEI come from the germline V gene. The CDR3 sequence is CASSAIANYGYTF. CDR3 DNA sequence: TGTGCCAGCAGCGCAATAGCTAACTATGGCTACACCTTC.

This clone was seen more than once but under ten times. The chain carries TRBV25-1 and TRBJ1-4; the D gene is possibly TRBD1 (5 bases). Trimming cost V 5 bases and J 7 bases, with 14 bases left between them. The CDR3 loop spans 14 amino acids. Germline CDR1 reads MGHDK; CDR2 reads SYGVNS. This CDR3 is CASSPGPRGEKLFF. CDR3 nucleotides: TGTGCCAGCAGTCCAGGGCCACGGGGTGAAAAACTGTTTTTT.

This chain joins TRBV14 and TRBJ2-3; D is uncertain. This CDR3 has 11 amino acids. V was cut by 1 base and J by 6 bases, with 2 bases left in between. CDR1 is SGHDN and CDR2 is FVKESK in the germline V gene. The CDR3 here is CASSQGDTQYF. CDR3 coding DNA: TGTGCCAGCAGCCAAGGGGATACGCAGTATTTT.

The CDR3 DNA is TGTGCCAGCAGTTCTGCCCTCGGGCAGCACAATGAGCAGTTCTTC. It codes for CASSSALGQHNEQFF. The chain recombines TRBV6-6 with TRBJ2-1; no firm D call. Germline V gives CDR1 MNHNY, CDR2 SVGAGI (reference sequence). The V gene lost 4 bases and the J gene lost 5 bases, with 15 bases spanning the gap. The CDR3 covers 15 residues.